This TCR beta chain was identified in a study of blood T cell repertoires in COVID-19. Study at large: Nucleic acid was either cDNA or gDNA, and it came from T cells, B-cell-depleted T cells, or PBMCs.

Participant-given clinical history determined each cohort assignment. Recovery among Cohort 3 donors was established by two negative PCRs, clearance, or symptom resolution. Source study methods: Using reference gene primer amplification, nucleated cell counts were estimated. Produced via immunoSEQ multiplex PCR; TCRdb's table is partial and in-frame only. V and J calls and clone size are given by that table; D and trimming were obtained from the DNA. Of hundreds of thousands of clones detected, around 85% appear once; the ten largest clones hold under 3%. This sequence was found in a woman aged 50 to 65 who had recovered from COVID-19. The sequencing sample was made of PBMCs or T cells enriched from blood (not recorded which).

The CDR3 protein is CASSWDWNEKLFF. DNA for the CDR3: TGTGCCAGCAGCTGGGACTGGAATGAAAAACTGTTTTTT. V and J are TRBV27 and TRBJ1-4; D is possibly TRBD1 (5 bases). The germline CDR1 and CDR2 sequences are MNHEY and SMNVEV (reference sequence). This CDR3 contains 13 residues. The V gene lost 6 bases and the J gene lost 5 bases, with 10 bases spanning the gap.